The next 32 T cell receptor beta chains were all read from a single sample in a study of technical replicates of blood from a handful of donors. Libraries were prepared by immunoSEQ multiplex PCR; TCRdb keeps only in-frame clonotypes and omits some of them. The data contain 95,000 to 100,000 clones, just over 95% of them singletons. The material sequenced was T cells isolated from PBMCs. The receptors derive from a human donor in good health.

This clone was counted once. This chain links TRBV16 with TRBJ2-1; D may be TRBD1 (6 bases). Germline V gene sequence: CDR1 KGHSY, CDR2 FQNENV. Deletions cut 6 bases from V and 1 base from J, with 7 bases between. CDR3 length: 13 amino acids. The CDR3 sequence is CASSQGSYNEQFF. The CDR3 DNA follows: TGTGCCAGCAGTCAGGGGTCCTACAATGAGCAGTTCTTC.

The chain recombines TRBV7-9 with TRBJ1-5, with TRBD1 as a possible D gene (5 bases). CDR1 SEHNR and CDR2 FQNEAQ come from the germline V gene (reference sequence). This CDR3 contains 13 residues. V shed 2 bases and J shed 7 bases, with 9 bases lying between them. CDR3 region: CASSLQGFQPQHF. The CDR3 nucleotides read TGTGCCAGCAGCTTACAGGGTTTCCAGCCCCAGCATTTT.

This chain links TRBV7-8 with TRBJ2-2; TRBD1 might be the D (6 bases). The CDR3 is made up of 15 amino acids. Germline V CDR1 and CDR2: SGHVS, FQNEAQ. V lost 5 bases and J 8 bases, leaving 18 bases between the germline ends. The CDR3 spells CASSPGHPGSGELFF. Here the CDR3 DNA reads TGTGCCAGCAGCCCGGGACACCCGGGGTCAGGGGAGCTGTTTTTT.

In DNA, the CDR3 is TGTGCCAGCAGCTCAGGGTTATTGCGCGTGAACACTGAAGCTTTCTTT. This encodes CASSSGLLRVNTEAFF. The chain carries TRBV28 and TRBJ1-1, with D maybe TRBD1 (5 bases). The CDR3 runs 16 residues. CDR1 is MDHEN and CDR2 is SYDVKM in the germline V gene. V lost 6 bases to trimming and J lost 0 bases, with 17 bases between them.

The chain links TRBV18 to TRBJ1-1; D not certain. CDR1 and CDR2 (germline): KGHSH, LQKENI. Deletions cut 6 bases from V and 1 base from J, with 24 bases between. The CDR3 loop spans 18 amino acids. The CDR3 here is CASSRFSGHFIRNTEAFF. CDR3 in DNA: TGTGCCAGCTCTCGCTTCAGCGGGCACTTTATTAGGAACACTGAAGCTTTCTTT.

The chain is built from TRBV27 and TRBJ2-7; 9 bases are shared with TRBD1. CDR1 is MNHEY and CDR2 is SMNVEV in the germline V gene (reference sequence). The J segment lost 6 bases and the V segment lost 4 bases, leaving 7 bases of the junction unmatched. CDR3 size: 14 residues. This chain's CDR3 is CASSYTGTGTEQYF. Written as DNA, the CDR3 is TGTGCCAGCAGTTACACCGGGACAGGGACCGAGCAGTACTTC.

For the CDR3, the DNA is TGTGCCAGCAGTCAGGGACAAAGGAGCTCCTACGAGCAGTACTTC. Amino acids: CASSQGQRSSYEQYF. The chain is built from TRBV27 and TRBJ2-7, with D possibly being TRBD1 (6 bases). This CDR3 has 15 amino acids. Germline assignment: CDR1 MNHEY and CDR2 SMNVEV (reference sequence). Trimming left V 5 bases short and J 0 bases short, with 14 bases between.

V usage is TRBV7-8 and J usage is TRBJ2-4, with D tentatively TRBD1 (5 bases). The CDR3 has 14 residues. The V end was cut by 5 bases, the J end by 7 bases, with 15 bases between. Germline assignment: CDR1 SGHVS and CDR2 FQNEAQ. The CDR3 DNA sequence: TGTGCCAGCAGCAAAGACCGACAGTTGAACATTCAGTACTTC. This translates into CASSKDRQLNIQYF.

V gene TRBV7-2 combines with J gene TRBJ2-1; 9 nucleotides line up with TRBD1. Germline assignment: CDR1 SGHTA and CDR2 FQGNSA. V was clipped by 5 bases and J by 5 bases; unmatched bases: 7. The CDR3 length is 15 residues. CDR3 protein: CASSHRDRDDNEQFF. The DNA for the CDR3 is TGTGCCAGCAGCCACCGGGACAGGGACGACAATGAGCAGTTCTTC.

This chain connects TRBV9 to TRBJ1-5; D is uncertain. The CDR3 is made up of 13 amino acids. Per germline, CDR1 SGDLS and CDR2 YYNGEE. V was pared by 4 bases and J by 5 bases, with 10 bases between. DNA of the CDR3: TGTGCCAGCAGCCACGAGAGGTATCAGCCCCAGCATTTT. It yields the protein CASSHERYQPQHF. Full variable domain (outside the CDR3, taken from reference TRBV9 and TRBJ1-5): DSGVTQTPKHLITATGQRVTLRCSPRSGDLSVYWYQQSLDQGLQFLIQYYNGEERAKGNILERFSAQQFPDLHSELNLSSLELGDSALYFCASSHERYQPQHFGDGTRLSIL.

The chain uses TRBV5-8 and TRBJ1-2; D possibly corresponds to TRBD1 (5 bases). The V end lost 1 base, the J end lost 8 bases, and 12 bases lay between the germline ends. Germline assignment: CDR1 SGHTS and CDR2 YDEGEE. The CDR3 contains 13 residues. CDR3 residues: CASSLLRGPGYTF. The CDR3 DNA reads TGTGCCAGCAGCTTGCTGCGGGGCCCCGGCTACACCTTC.

The gene calls are TRBV7-9 and TRBJ2-5; 7 bases align to TRBD1. V trimming: 5 bases; J trimming: 0 bases; junction bases outside the gene matches: 12. This CDR3 comprises 17 residues. Germline lookup yields CDR1 SEHNR and CDR2 FQNEAQ (reference sequence). The CDR3 region is CASSLRDSSSYQETQYF. The CDR3 bases are TGTGCCAGCAGCCTACGGGACAGTTCATCGTACCAAGAGACCCAGTACTTC.

The chain couples TRBV10-1 to TRBJ2-2; a possible D gene is TRBD1 (5 bases). V lost 6 bases and J lost 0, with 8 bases in between. Looked up from germline, CDR1 is WNHNN and CDR2 is SYGVQD (reference sequence). The CDR3 runs 14 residues. CDR3 in DNA: TGCGCCAGCAGGCAGGGCCCGAACACCGGGGAGCTGTTTTTT. Amino acid sequence: CASRQGPNTGELFF.

This clone has just one count. This rearrangement joins TRBV5-6 to TRBJ2-7, with D tentatively TRBD2 (6 bases). CDR3 length: 14 residues. Germline CDR1 SGHDT, CDR2 YYEEEE. V was clipped by 3 bases and J by 7 bases, with 17 bases between them. The CDR3 is CASSWMGLEREQYF. DNA for the CDR3: TGTGCCAGCAGCTGGATGGGACTCGAGAGGGAGCAGTACTTC. The variable domain in full, completed from reference TRBV5-6 and TRBJ2-7, reads DAGVTQSPTHLIKTRGQQVTLRCSPKSGHDTVSWYQQALGQGPQFIFQYYEEEERQRGNFPDRFSGHQFPNYSSELNVNALLLGDSALYLCASSWMGLEREQYFGPGTRLTVT.

V and J are TRBV7-9 and TRBJ2-2, with 7 bases identical to TRBD2. V dropped 8 bases and J dropped 0; count of bases not matched to a gene: 3. The CDR3 covers 14 residues. Per germline, CDR1 SEHNR and CDR2 FQNEAQ (reference sequence). CDR3 protein: CASGLAANTGELFF. The CDR3 nucleotides are TGTGCCAGCGGTCTAGCGGCGAACACCGGGGAGCTGTTTTTT.

The chain carries TRBV7-2 and TRBJ2-7, with D tentatively TRBD1 (6 bases). The CDR3 length is 13 residues. With 5 bases removed from V and 4 bases from J, the gap between germline ends came to 12 bases. Germline V gene lookup returns CDR1 SGHTA and CDR2 FQGNSA. The CDR3 sequence is CASSRGQFYEQYF. The CDR3 region has the DNA TGTGCCAGCAGCCGCGGACAGTTTTACGAGCAGTACTTC.

The V call is TRBV6-1, the J call TRBJ1-2; unclear D gene. The CDR3 runs 12 residues. Looked up from germline, CDR1 is MNHNS and CDR2 is SASEGT. Between the trimmed V and J ends, which lost 7 bases and 5 bases, there was a span of 11 bases. CDR3 residues: CASTQSGYGYTF. For the CDR3, the DNA is TGTGCCAGCACGCAGAGCGGGTATGGCTACACCTTC.

The chain combines TRBV11-2 with TRBJ2-1, with TRBD2 as a possible D gene (7 bases). V gave up 8 bases and J gave up 3 bases, with 20 bases separating them. CDR3 length: 16 residues. CDR1 SGHAT and CDR2 FQNNGV come from the germline V gene. The CDR3 is CASRPAGASDYNEQFF. In DNA form, the CDR3 reads TGTGCCAGCCGTCCGGCGGGGGCCTCGGACTACAATGAGCAGTTCTTC.

This chain's CDR3 is CASRVRTSGITDTQYF. The CDR3 region has the DNA TGTGCCAGCAGGGTGAGGACTAGCGGCATTACAGATACGCAGTATTTT. The chain joins TRBV28 to TRBJ2-3; TRBD2 matches at 10 bases. The CDR3 extends over 16 amino acids. V was pared by 6 bases and J by 3 bases, with 9 bases of the junction left unmatched. CDR1 and CDR2 from the germline V gene are MDHEN and SYDVKM.

V usage is TRBV11-1 and J usage is TRBJ2-1; 9 nucleotides line up with TRBD1. V dropped 5 bases and J dropped 6; count of bases not matched to a gene: 8. There are 15 residues in the CDR3. Germline V CDR1 and CDR2: SGHAT, FQDESV (reference sequence). CDR3 residues: CASSPRDRAGNEQFF. The DNA of the CDR3 is TGTGCCAGCAGCCCCCGGGACAGGGCCGGCAATGAGCAGTTCTTC.

The chain has TRBV28 and TRBJ1-5; no definite D call. Germline CDR1 reads MDHEN; CDR2 reads SYDVKM. V shed 7 bases and J shed 4 bases, with 14 bases lying between them. The CDR3 is made up of 14 amino acids. The CDR3 DNA follows: TGTGCCAGCAAGGAGGACCATAGTAATCAGCCCCAGCATTTT. The encoded protein is CASKEDHSNQPQHF.

CDR3 nucleotides: TGTGCCAGTAGCACCCAGGGAGGGCGTTACTCTGGGGCCAACGTCCTGACTTTC. Its protein is CASSTQGGRYSGANVLTF. The V and J genes are TRBV19 and TRBJ2-6; 7 bases align to TRBD2. The CDR3 spans 18 residues. Germline values: CDR1 LNHDA, CDR2 SQIVND (reference sequence). V gave up 6 bases and J gave up 0 bases; unmatched junction bases: 11.

This clone was observed once. This chain connects TRBV19 to TRBJ2-3; D perhaps matches TRBD2 (6 bases). The CDR3 is made up of 17 amino acids. Between the trimmed V and J ends, which lost 3 bases and 2 bases, there was a span of 18 bases. CDR1 is LNHDA, CDR2 SQIVND, per germline (reference sequence). This chain's CDR3 is CASSIRGSGKITDTQYF. CDR3 nucleotide sequence: TGTGCCAGTAGTATTCGGGGGTCGGGAAAAATCACAGATACGCAGTATTTT. Variable domain in full (rest from reference TRBV19 and TRBJ2-3): DGGITQSPKYLFRKEGQNVTLSCEQNLNHDAMYWYRQDPGQGLRLIYYSQIVNDFQKGDIAEGYSVSREKKESFPLTVTSAQKNPTAFYLCASSIRGSGKITDTQYFGPGTRLTVL.

CDR3 DNA sequence: TGTGCCAGCTCACCACCGGCGGGGTTGGACGAGCAGTACTTC. Translation: CASSPPAGLDEQYF. V is TRBV18 and J is TRBJ2-7; a possible D gene is TRBD2 (6 bases). Trimming removed 0 bases at V and 5 bases at J, with 11 bases between. Germline assignment: CDR1 KGHSH and CDR2 LQKENI. The CDR3 is 14 amino acids.

The table lists this clone with a count of one. The V and J genes are TRBV7-9 and TRBJ2-1, with D maybe TRBD2 (7 bases). The CDR3 is made up of 13 amino acids. Germline V gene data show CDR1 as SEHNR and CDR2 as FQNEAQ (reference sequence). V was trimmed by 5 bases and J by 4 bases, leaving 9 bases between them. DNA of the CDR3: TGTGCCAGCAGCGGGGGGGCGTACAATGAGCAGTTCTTC. Translated, it gives CASSGGAYNEQFF.

The chain employs TRBV10-1 and TRBJ1-4; 7 bases match TRBD1. There are 14 residues in the CDR3. The germline CDR1 and CDR2 sequences are WNHNN and SYGVQD (reference sequence). J lost 8 bases, V lost 5 bases, and 8 bases had no gene match. The CDR3 spells CASSTGDRREKLFF. DNA for the CDR3: TGCGCCAGCAGTACAGGGGATCGGCGGGAAAAACTGTTTTTT.

The chain has TRBV6-5 and TRBJ2-7, with 7 bases that match TRBD1. The CDR3 is 15 residues long. The V and J ends lost 6 bases and 0 bases, in that order; junction bases with no gene match: 8. CDR1 MNHEY and CDR2 SVGAGI come from the germline V gene. This CDR3 reads CASSPGWDSSYEQYF. CDR3 bases: TGTGCCAGCAGCCCCGGATGGGACAGCTCCTACGAGCAGTACTTC.

This chain links TRBV27 with TRBJ2-1, with 8 bases lining up with TRBD2. CDR1 and CDR2 (germline): MNHEY, SMNVEV (reference sequence). The CDR3 loop spans 15 amino acids. V trimming: 7 bases; J trimming: 4 bases; junction bases outside the gene matches: 9. The CDR3 region is CASKLAGQGYNEQFF. The CDR3 region has the DNA TGTGCCAGCAAATTAGCGGGACAAGGGTACAATGAGCAGTTCTTC.

The chain couples TRBV29-1 to TRBJ1-1; D is unclear. The CDR3 loop spans 14 amino acids. Germline-derived CDR1 and CDR2 are SQVTM and ANQGSEA. V lost 0 bases, J lost 0 bases, and 8 bases lay in between. The CDR3 DNA is TGCAGCGTTGAAGATAACAGTATGAACACTGAAGCTTTCTTT. Translating it yields CSVEDNSMNTEAFF.

The V gene is TRBV5-1, the J gene TRBJ1-1; possible D gene TRBD1, 5 bases. This CDR3 region has 13 residues. V gave up 0 bases and J gave up 3 bases, with 6 bases separating them. Germline CDR1 and CDR2: SGHRS and YFSETQ. The CDR3 DNA follows: TGCGCCAGCAGCTTGGGGGGGGACACTGAAGCTTTCTTT. Translated, it gives CASSLGGDTEAFF.

This chain links TRBV7-9 with TRBJ1-1; D remains unclear. The V and J ends lost 1 base and 1 base respectively, with 10 bases between them. The CDR3 contains 15 residues. From germline, CDR1 is SEHNR and CDR2 FQNEAQ (reference sequence). The CDR3 bases are TGTGCCAGCAGCTTAGTCGGAGACCAGAACACTGAAGCTTTCTTT. Amino acid sequence: CASSLVGDQNTEAFF.

This sequence joins TRBV7-2 and TRBJ2-7; D may be TRBD1 (5 bases). The CDR3 is 16 residues long. CDR1 and CDR2 (germline): SGHTA, FQGNSA. The V end lost 3 bases, the J end lost 4 bases, and 19 bases lay between the germline ends. CDR3 in amino acids: CASSFQAGIGHYEQYF. For the CDR3, the DNA is TGTGCCAGCAGCTTTCAGGCAGGGATCGGCCATTACGAGCAGTACTTC.